One sample yielded the 21 T cell receptor beta chains listed below, sequenced in a study of blood T cell repertoires in COVID-19. Clones were read by immunoSEQ multiplex PCR, and TCRdb kept only the in-frame ones, dropping some. Of 68,000 or so clones in the sample, around 90% were seen once. The sequencing input was peripheral blood. The receptor set was obtained from a man in his forties or fifties with COVID-19, enrolled during active disease.

The chain links TRBV7-3 to TRBJ1-1, with D perhaps matching TRBD1 (6 bases). Germline values: CDR1 SGHTA, CDR2 FQGTGA. V gave up 5 bases and J gave up 5 bases, with 12 bases separating them. The CDR3 has 13 residues. For the CDR3, the DNA is TGTGCCAGCAGCACCAGGGGTGGAACTGAAGCTTTCTTT. This encodes CASSTRGGTEAFF.

The rearrangement uses TRBV2 and TRBJ1-2; 10 nucleotides line up with TRBD1. Germline assignment: CDR1 SNHLY and CDR2 FYNNEI. The CDR3 is made up of 15 amino acids. V gave up 3 bases and J gave up 7 bases; unmatched junction bases: 8. The CDR3 nucleotides read TGTGCCAGCAGTGAGCAGACAGGGGGCTCCTCTGGCTACACCTTC. Translating it yields CASSEQTGGSSGYTF. Full variable domain (outside the CDR3, taken from reference TRBV2 and TRBJ1-2): EPEVTQTPSHQVTQMGQEVILRCVPISNHLYFYWYRQILGQKVEFLVSFYNNEISEKSEIFDDQFSVERPDGSNFTLKIRSTKLEDSAMYFCASSEQTGGSSGYTFGSGTRLTVV.

The chain has TRBV6-4 and TRBJ1-2; 7 nucleotides match TRBD1. The germline V gene has CDR1 MRHNA and CDR2 SNTAGT. V dropped 7 bases and J dropped 6; count of bases not matched to a gene: 20. The CDR3 is 17 amino acids. The CDR3: CASTRTGGMVHPNGYTF. In nucleotides, the CDR3 is TGTGCCAGCACCCGGACAGGCGGCATGGTGCACCCCAATGGCTACACCTTC.

The chain carries TRBV10-3 and TRBJ1-5; D unresolved. V shed 4 bases and J shed 7 bases, with 8 bases lying between them. The CDR3 runs 12 residues. Germline loops: CDR1 ENHRY, CDR2 SYGVKD. CDR3: CAISAGSQPQHF. CDR3 DNA: TGTGCCATCAGTGCGGGGTCCCAGCCCCAGCATTTT.

Written as DNA, the CDR3 is TGTGCCAGCAGCCTGGTGAGCGGGGGGGCGGGAGATACGCAGTATTTT. Its translation is CASSLVSGGAGDTQYF. The chain joins TRBV3-1 (or the pseudogene TRBV3-2) to TRBJ2-3; 10 positions match TRBD2. V trimming: 4 bases; J trimming: 5 bases; junction bases outside the gene matches: 9. There are 16 residues in the CDR3. CDR1 and CDR2 from the germline V gene are LGHDT and YNNKEL (reference sequence).

This clone is a singleton in its sample. This rearrangement joins TRBV7-9 to TRBJ1-6; TRBD1 aligns across 8 bases. The V segment lost 3 bases and the J segment 13 bases; nucleotides outside the gene matches: 11. Germline lookup yields CDR1 SEHNR and CDR2 FQNEAQ (reference sequence). This CDR3 region has 15 residues. The CDR3 DNA is TGTGCCAGCAGCTTCGGACAGGGAGGATCTTCGCCCCTCCACTTT. It translates to CASSFGQGGSSPLHF.

The rearrangement links TRBV14 to TRBJ2-3, with 11 bases matching TRBD2. Trimming cost V 4 bases and J 5 bases; bases outside gene matches: 5. This CDR3 is built from 15 residues. Germline values: CDR1 SGHDN, CDR2 FVKESK. CDR3 in amino acids: CASSPGLAGLDTQYF. The CDR3 region has the DNA TGTGCCAGCAGCCCTGGACTAGCGGGCCTAGATACGCAGTATTTT.

This clone was detected only once. V is TRBV19 and J is TRBJ2-1; no firm D call. From germline, CDR1 is LNHDA and CDR2 SQIVND (reference sequence). V was trimmed by 2 bases and J by 5 bases, leaving 13 bases between them. This CDR3 region has 15 residues. Here the CDR3 DNA reads TGTGCCAGTAGTATATATGCGGCCCTTAACAATGAGCAGTTCTTC. Its protein product is CASSIYAALNNEQFF.

The rearrangement links TRBV10-2 to TRBJ2-4; 9 nucleotides align to TRBD1. After removal of 6 bases from V and 4 bases from J, the junction contained 4 bases not matched to a gene. The CDR3 contains 14 residues. Germline V lookup: CDR1 WSHSY, CDR2 SAAADI. CDR3 in amino acids: CASRSGTGKNIQYF. DNA for the CDR3: TGCGCCAGCAGGTCCGGGACAGGGAAAAACATTCAGTACTTC.

The chain employs TRBV9 and TRBJ2-5, with TRBD1 matching over 9 bases. The trim removed 0 bases at V and 5 bases at J, leaving 5 bases unmatched. The germline V gene encodes CDR1 SGDLS and CDR2 YYNGEE. CDR3 length: 15 residues. CDR3 nucleotides: TGTGCCAGCAGCGTAGGAACAGGGGGCCTTGAGACCCAGTACTTC. Protein product: CASSVGTGGLETQYF.

The chain uses TRBV10-3 and TRBJ1-1; 11 nucleotides line up with TRBD1. V lost 5 bases to trimming and J lost 1 base; unmatched junction nucleotides: 3. Germline lookup yields CDR1 ENHRY and CDR2 SYGVKD. CDR3 size: 15 residues. Here the CDR3 DNA reads TGTGCCATCAGTCGGACAGGGGGCGAGAACACTGAAGCTTTCTTT. Translation gives CAISRTGGENTEAFF.

The gene calls are TRBV6-5 and TRBJ2-7; D is uncertain. This CDR3 has 12 residues. V was pared by 8 bases and J by 6 bases, with 14 bases between. The germline gives CDR1 MNHEY, CDR2 SVGAGI. CDR3 amino acids: CASADTTAEQYF. The CDR3 coding sequence is TGTGCCAGCGCCGACACAACAGCCGAGCAGTACTTC.

The J gene is TRBJ1-4, the V gene TRBV11-2; 7 bases align to TRBD1. Per the germline V gene, CDR1 is SGHAT and CDR2 is FQNNGV. The CDR3 has 18 amino acids. The junction had 8 bases not matched to a gene; V was cut back by 1 base and J by 0 bases. The CDR3: CASSLGGTANPTNEKLFF. As DNA, the CDR3 is TGTGCCAGCAGCTTAGGAGGGACAGCTAATCCAACTAATGAAAAACTGTTTTTT. Full variable domain (remainder filled in from reference TRBV11-2 and TRBJ1-4): EAGVAQSPRYKIIEKRQSVAFWCNPISGHATLYWYQQILGQGPKLLIQFQNNGVVDDSQLPKDRFSAERLKGVDSTLKIQPAKLEDSAVYLCASSLGGTANPTNEKLFFGSGTQLSVL.

The chain links TRBV18 to TRBJ1-1, with D tentatively TRBD1 (5 bases). V was clipped by 2 bases and J by 7 bases, with 11 bases between them. The CDR3 runs 13 residues. Germline values: CDR1 KGHSH, CDR2 LQKENI. Here the CDR3 reads CASSPRVDSEAFF. In DNA form, the CDR3 reads TGTGCCAGCTCACCAAGGGTTGACAGTGAAGCTTTCTTT.

This clone has only one observation. This chain joins TRBV21-1 and TRBJ2-7; the table's D call, TRBD1, was not checked against the DNA. TRBV21-1 is a pseudogene segment. This CDR3 contains 13 residues. The CDR3 DNA reads TGCCCTGGACGGGACAGAAATATTCGCGAGCAGTACTTC. This encodes CPGRDRNIREQYF.

The gene calls are TRBV7-9 and TRBJ1-1, with 10 nucleotides matching TRBD1. Germline CDR1 and CDR2: SEHNR and FQNEAQ (reference sequence). There are 12 residues in the CDR3. Unmatched junction bases numbered 0, after V lost 0 bases and J lost 11 bases. CDR3 nucleotide sequence: TGTGCCAGCAGCTTAGCGGGACAGGGGGCTTTCTTT. Translated, it gives CASSLAGQGAFF.

This chain connects TRBV30 to TRBJ1-4; D call uncertain. This CDR3 contains 14 residues. Germline CDR1 and CDR2: GTSNPN and SVGIG (reference sequence). V was shortened by 4 bases and J by 1 base, with 10 bases between the two germline ends. CDR3 loop: CAWKSRVTNEKLFF. The CDR3 DNA sequence: TGTGCCTGGAAATCGAGGGTAACTAATGAAAAACTGTTTTTT.

This sequence joins TRBV3-1 (or the pseudogene TRBV3-2) and TRBJ2-3; the D is unclear. The CDR3 is 13 residues long. Germline V gene sequence: CDR1 LGHDT, CDR2 YNNKEL (reference sequence). Deletions cut 1 base from V and 4 bases from J, with 6 bases between. This CDR3 reads CASSQALADTQYF. DNA for the CDR3: TGTGCCAGCAGCCAAGCGCTAGCAGATACGCAGTATTTT.

CDR3 DNA: TGTGCCAGCAGTGGGGACAGGGAGTATGGCTACACCTTC. This gives the protein CASSGDREYGYTF. J is TRBJ1-2 and V is TRBV12-3 or TRBV12-4, with 9 bases matching TRBD1. CDR3 length equals 13 residues. With 5 bases clipped from V and 5 bases from J, the junction kept 3 bases outside the gene matches.

This clone appeared a single time. V and J are TRBV25-1 and TRBJ2-6; D is perhaps TRBD1 (5 bases). This CDR3 contains 16 residues. The V end lost 3 bases, the J end lost 0 bases, and 9 bases lay between the germline ends. Germline V CDR1 and CDR2: MGHDK, SYGVNS. The chain's CDR3 is CASSEFRGSGANVLTF. CDR3 nucleotide sequence: TGTGCCAGCAGTGAGTTTAGGGGCTCTGGGGCCAACGTCCTGACTTTC.

The rearrangement uses TRBV2 and TRBJ1-5; TRBD1 matches 7 bases. Germline lookup yields CDR1 SNHLY and CDR2 FYNNEI. V was pared by 6 bases and J by 0 bases, with 5 bases of the junction left unmatched. This CDR3 has 15 residues. CDR3 residues: CASRDRDLSNQPQHF. The CDR3 DNA reads TGTGCCAGCAGAGACAGGGACCTTAGCAATCAGCCCCAGCATTTT.